The 24 T cell receptor beta chains reported below all come from one sample, sequenced in a study of T cell changes during pregnancy in multiple sclerosis. Repertoires were generated with immunoSEQ multiplex PCR, while TCRdb's copy carries only in-frame clones and drops some. The sample records 85,000 to 100,000 clones, approximately 92% being singletons. Sequences were derived from peripheral blood, sampled after pregnancy. Every receptor here comes from a female donor with multiple sclerosis, enrolled in a pregnancy study.

The gene calls are TRBV28 and TRBJ1-2; D call uncertain. V shed 5 bases and J shed 4 bases, with 11 bases lying between them. CDR1 is MDHEN and CDR2 is SYDVKM in the germline V gene. CDR3 size: 13 residues. The CDR3 spells CASSDQNFYGYTF. CDR3 bases: TGTGCCAGCAGTGATCAGAATTTCTATGGCTACACCTTC.

This chain joins TRBV7-9 and TRBJ2-1; 14 bases match TRBD2. Germline CDR1 SEHNR, CDR2 FQNEAQ (reference sequence). The CDR3 length is 18 residues. The ends lost 4 bases at V and 10 bases at J; junction bases unmatched: 15. CDR3 sequence: CASSSQAPTSGRAGEQFF. CDR3 coding DNA: TGTGCCAGCAGCTCCCAAGCCCCGACTAGCGGGAGGGCTGGCGAGCAGTTCTTC.

CDR3 coding DNA: TGTGCCAGCAGCCCCCTAGGTGGCCACGAGCAGTACTTC. Amino acid sequence: CASSPLGGHEQYF. The chain recombines TRBV27 with TRBJ2-7; D unclear. The ends were cut back, 6 bases at V and 5 bases at J, with 14 bases in the middle. The CDR3 totals 13 residues. Germline assignment: CDR1 MNHEY and CDR2 SMNVEV (reference sequence).

The chain is built from TRBV7-2 and TRBJ2-5; D may be TRBD2 (5 bases). Trimming cost V 4 bases and J 2 bases, with 14 bases left between them. The germline CDR1 and CDR2 sequences are SGHTA and FQGNSA. This CDR3 contains 15 residues. The CDR3 loop reads CASSSATGRQETQYF. CDR3 bases: TGTGCCAGCAGCTCGGCGACGGGAAGACAAGAGACCCAGTACTTC. The complete variable domain, with remaining parts taken from reference TRBV7-2 and TRBJ2-5, reads GAGVSQSPSNKVTEKGKDVELRCDPISGHTALYWYRQSLGQGLEFLIYFQGNSAPDKSGLPSDRFSAERTGGSVSTLTIQRTQQEDSAVYLCASSSATGRQETQYFGPGTRLLVL.

In its sample, this clone was seen a few times. This chain joins TRBV12-5 and TRBJ1-1, with D possibly matching TRBD1 (5 bases). CDR1 is LGHNT, CDR2 FRNRAP, per germline. The CDR3 consists of 13 residues. V was cut by 0 bases and J by 3 bases, with 5 bases left in between. CDR3 amino acids: CASGLVGDTEAFF. In nucleotides, the CDR3 is TGTGCTAGTGGTTTGGTAGGGGACACTGAAGCTTTCTTT.

The V gene is TRBV18, the J gene TRBJ1-2; TRBD1 matches at 7 bases. Germline lookup yields CDR1 KGHSH and CDR2 LQKENI. Trimming took 3 bases from V and 6 from J; bases not matched to a gene: 4. The CDR3 is 13 residues long. DNA for the CDR3: TGTGCCAGCTCACCGACAGGGCTTGATGGCTACACCTTC. This gives the protein CASSPTGLDGYTF.

The rearrangement joins TRBV19 to TRBJ1-2, with D hard to call. V was shortened by 3 bases and J by 4 bases, with 9 bases between the two germline ends. In germline, CDR1 is LNHDA, CDR2 SQIVND (reference sequence). The CDR3 has 13 residues. The CDR3 protein is CASSITYRYGYTF. CDR3 nucleotides: TGTGCCAGTAGTATTACATACCGCTATGGCTACACCTTC. Combining the CDR3 with reference TRBV19 and TRBJ1-2 gives the whole variable domain DGGITQSPKYLFRKEGQNVTLSCEQNLNHDAMYWYRQDPGQGLRLIYYSQIVNDFQKGDIAEGYSVSREKKESFPLTVTSAQKNPTAFYLCASSITYRYGYTFGSGTRLTVV.

This rearrangement joins TRBV19 to TRBJ1-3; D may be TRBD1 (5 bases). The germline V and J ends were trimmed by 4 bases and 0 bases, with 7 bases remaining between them. The CDR3 is 14 residues long. Germline V gene data show CDR1 as LNHDA and CDR2 as SQIVND (reference sequence). DNA of the CDR3: TGTGCCAGTAGTAAGACAGACTCTGGAAACACCATATATTTT. Amino acids: CASSKTDSGNTIYF.

The genes are TRBV5-1 and TRBJ2-2; possible D gene TRBD1, 6 bases. V dropped 2 bases and J dropped 3 bases, with 11 bases sitting between them. The CDR3 length is 15 residues. Germline V gene sequence: CDR1 SGHRS, CDR2 YFSETQ. The CDR3 protein is CASSLQQGDTGELFF. DNA for the CDR3: TGCGCCAGCAGCTTACAACAGGGCGACACCGGGGAGCTGTTTTTT.

The table lists this clone with many counts. The chain has TRBV29-1 and TRBJ1-2; D uncertain. V was pared by 7 bases and J by 2 bases, with 14 bases between. The CDR3 has 13 amino acids. Germline CDR1 SQVTM, CDR2 ANQGSEA. CDR3 DNA sequence: TGCAGCGCATTTCTGACGGGAAACTATGGCTACACCTTC. This codes for CSAFLTGNYGYTF.

V usage is TRBV19 and J usage is TRBJ2-1; 13 nucleotides line up with TRBD2. With 5 bases clipped from V and 5 bases from J, the junction kept 6 bases outside the gene matches. Germline V gene data show CDR1 as LNHDA and CDR2 as SQIVND (reference sequence). The CDR3 has 16 residues. The DNA of the CDR3 is TGTGCCAGTAGTGAACTAGCGGGAGGGATGAACAATGAGCAGTTCTTC. Its protein is CASSELAGGMNNEQFF.

This rearrangement joins TRBV29-1 to TRBJ2-7; no clear D gene. The CDR3 extends over 13 amino acids. In germline, CDR1 is SQVTM, CDR2 ANQGSEA. Trimming left V 2 bases short and J 4 bases short, with 12 bases between. This chain's CDR3 is CSVEFQSPYEQYF. Written as DNA, the CDR3 is TGCAGCGTTGAATTTCAGTCGCCATACGAGCAGTACTTC.

This chain uses TRBV5-6 with TRBJ1-4, with 7 bases fitting TRBD1. The CDR3 contains 13 residues. The V segment lost 5 bases and the J segment 8 bases; nucleotides outside the gene matches: 6. The germline V gene has CDR1 SGHDT and CDR2 YYEEEE. In DNA, the CDR3 is TGTGCCAGCAGTAACAGGGGTAGGGAAAAACTGTTTTTT. Its protein is CASSNRGREKLFF.

The chain combines TRBV7-2 with TRBJ2-2; D is undetermined. Germline loops: CDR1 SGHTA, CDR2 FQGNSA. V lost 5 bases, J lost 13 bases, and 17 bases lay in between. The CDR3 is 13 residues long. The CDR3 loop reads CASSPYTLDRLFF. CDR3 bases: TGTGCCAGCAGCCCTTACACGCTTGATCGGCTGTTTTTT.

The chain uses TRBV6-5 and TRBJ1-1; 7 positions match TRBD1. Per germline, CDR1 MNHEY and CDR2 SVGAGI. The CDR3 runs 13 residues. The V segment lost 4 bases and the J segment 1 base; nucleotides outside the gene matches: 0. The CDR3 nucleotides read TGTGCCAGCAGTTGGGACAGGAACACTGAAGCTTTCTTT. Amino acids: CASSWDRNTEAFF.

The V gene is TRBV6-5, the J gene TRBJ1-5; possibly TRBD1 for D (5 bases). The germline V gene encodes CDR1 MNHEY and CDR2 SVGAGI. The CDR3 has 14 amino acids. V lost 0 bases and J 7 bases, leaving 10 bases between the germline ends. The CDR3 bases are TGTGCCAGCAGTTACTCGGGGGGTGGACAGCCCCAGCATTTT. Amino acids: CASSYSGGGQPQHF.

This chain joins TRBV7-2 and TRBJ2-2; D is possibly TRBD1 (5 bases). The CDR3 length is 15 residues. Germline values: CDR1 SGHTA, CDR2 FQGNSA. V was pared by 7 bases and J by 6 bases, with 18 bases between. CDR3 amino acids: CASTETAFVPGELFF. CDR3 DNA sequence: TGTGCCAGCACCGAGACAGCCTTCGTCCCCGGGGAGCTGTTTTTT.

The J gene is TRBJ1-2, the V gene TRBV29-1, with TRBD1 matching 7 bases. Germline values: CDR1 SQVTM, CDR2 ANQGSEA. Trimming took 6 bases from V and 4 from J; bases not matched to a gene: 8. The CDR3 covers 13 residues. CDR3 sequence (DNA): TGCAGCGTGCTCCGGGACAGCCTCTATGGCTACACCTTC. Protein: CSVLRDSLYGYTF.

The rearrangement joins TRBV4-3 to TRBJ2-1; the match to TRBD2 covers 8 bases. The trim removed 1 base at V and 5 bases at J, leaving 10 bases unmatched. This CDR3 spans 17 amino acids. Germline CDR1 and CDR2: LGHNA and YSLEER. CDR3 region: CASSQAPGLAMNNEQFF. The CDR3 bases are TGCGCCAGCAGCCAAGCCCCCGGACTAGCAATGAACAATGAGCAGTTCTTC.

This chain joins TRBV7-9 and TRBJ1-4; 9 nucleotides match TRBD1. The germline gives CDR1 SEHNR, CDR2 FQNEAQ (reference sequence). This CDR3 region has 14 residues. V lost 5 bases to trimming and J lost 6 bases; unmatched junction nucleotides: 4. The chain's CDR3 is CASSLGTGHEKLFF. The CDR3 bases are TGTGCCAGCAGCCTCGGGACAGGGCATGAAAAACTGTTTTTT.

The rearrangement uses TRBV5-1 and TRBJ2-3; no reliable D call. The CDR3 is 13 amino acids. V lost 2 bases and J lost 3, with 7 bases in between. Germline V gene sequence: CDR1 SGHRS, CDR2 YFSETQ. The CDR3 here is CASSFLRTDTQYF. CDR3 DNA sequence: TGCGCCAGCAGCTTCTTACGGACAGATACGCAGTATTTT.

In this sample, this clone turned up once. The chain has TRBV27 and TRBJ1-2; no firm D call. The V end was cut by 5 bases, the J end by 5 bases, with 15 bases between. Germline V gene lookup returns CDR1 MNHEY and CDR2 SMNVEV (reference sequence). The CDR3 length is 14 residues. The CDR3 sequence is CASSLSGSGYGYTF. CDR3 DNA sequence: TGTGCCAGCAGTCTTAGCGGATCTGGGTATGGCTACACCTTC.

The chain recombines TRBV7-8 with TRBJ2-7; possibly TRBD2 for D (5 bases). There are 14 residues in the CDR3. The germline gives CDR1 SGHVS, CDR2 FQNEAQ. Trimming shortened V by 0 bases and J by 2 bases, and 8 bases separated the two germline ends. The DNA of the CDR3 is TGTGCCAGCAGCTTAGCGGAGGAGACCTACGAGCAGTACTTC. Its translation is CASSLAEETYEQYF.

The V call is TRBV5-1, the J call TRBJ2-1; the match to TRBD1 covers 9 bases. CDR3 length: 12 amino acids. Germline CDR1 reads SGHRS; CDR2 reads YFSETQ. J gave up 14 bases and V 5 bases, and 8 bases lay outside the gene matches. This CDR3 is CASRDTWTGEFF. The CDR3 nucleotides are TGCGCCAGCAGGGATACCTGGACAGGGGAGTTCTTC.